The 30 T cell receptor beta chains below all came from one sample that was sequenced in a study of T cells in Graves' hyperthyroidism and ophthalmopathy. Amplified regions were TCR beta CDR3 sequences from RNA transcripts. The HTBI primer set was used in a first-round RT-PCR of the TCR CDR3. TCRdb reprocessed the multiplex PCR reads via MiXCR and lists one record per CDR3 protein. The sample yields around 210,000 distinct CDR3 sequences, about a sixth seen once. What was sequenced was blood. The origin of the receptors is a woman aged 50 to 60 with Graves' hyperthyroidism.

Remarks on this clonotype: With a much larger clone just one base away, this may be a read error. The chain has TRBV6-5 and TRBJ1-1; the D is unclear. CDR1 is MNHEY and CDR2 is SVGAGI in the germline V gene. The CDR3 runs to 14 residues. V shed 2 bases and J shed 2 bases, with 9 bases lying between them. CDR3 loop: CASSYPGRNTEAFF. The CDR3 bases are TGTGCCAGCAGTTACCCGGGTCGAAACACTGAAGCTTTCTTT.

The sample holds a few counts of this clonotype. A read error is possible here, since a much larger clone lies one base away. V gene TRBV6-1 combines with J gene TRBJ1-1; D not certain. The V and J ends lost 5 bases and 6 bases respectively, with 16 bases between them. CDR3 length: 14 amino acids. From germline, CDR1 is MNHNS and CDR2 SASEGT. The CDR3 protein is CASSSRSGAAEAFF. The CDR3 DNA is TGTGCCAGCAGTTCCAGGAGTGGCGCAGCTGAAGCTTTCTTT.

This clonotype came up many times. J is TRBJ1-5 and V is TRBV30; the D is unclear. The CDR3 is 12 amino acids. From germline, CDR1 is GTSNPN and CDR2 SVGIG (reference sequence). The V end lost 4 bases, the J end lost 7 bases, and 11 bases lay between the germline ends. CDR3 DNA sequence: TGTGCCTGGACCAATGCAGGCCAGCCCCAGCATTTT. It encodes CAWTNAGQPQHF.

This CDR3 is CSAQRAGGHEQYF. CDR3 nucleotide sequence: TGCAGTGCTCAGAGAGCCGGGGGGCACGAGCAGTACTTC. The J gene is TRBJ2-7, the V gene TRBV20-1, with D possibly TRBD2 on 7 matching bases. The V end lost 5 bases, the J end lost 5 bases, and 16 bases lay between the germline ends. Germline V gene lookup returns CDR1 DFQATT and CDR2 SNEGSKA (reference sequence). There are 13 residues in the CDR3.

This clonotype was recorded many times. The genes are TRBV7-9 and TRBJ2-7, with D perhaps TRBD1 (6 bases). CDR3 length equals 14 residues. Per germline, CDR1 SEHNR and CDR2 FQNEAQ (reference sequence). Between the trimmed V and J ends, which lost 8 bases and 0 bases, there was a span of 14 bases. CDR3 protein: CASPPDSSSYEQYF. CDR3 sequence (DNA): TGTGCCAGCCCCCCGGACAGCAGCTCCTACGAGCAGTACTTC.

This clonotype was observed at least ten times. The chain combines TRBV28 with TRBJ2-7; D possibly corresponds to TRBD1 (6 bases). The V end lost 6 bases, the J end lost 5 bases, and 14 bases lay between the germline ends. CDR3 length: 13 residues. Germline V lookup: CDR1 MDHEN, CDR2 SYDVKM. CDR3 residues: CASSLEGENEQYF. The CDR3 nucleotides are TGTGCCAGCAGCCTTGAGGGGGAGAACGAGCAGTACTTC.

The V and J genes are TRBV20-1 and TRBJ2-3; TRBD2 matches 13 bases. Per germline, CDR1 DFQATT and CDR2 SNEGSKA (reference sequence). Trimming cost V 5 bases and J 3 bases; bases outside gene matches: 11. This CDR3 spans 17 amino acids. The CDR3 reads CSAPPTLTSGRTDTQYF. The DNA for the CDR3 is TGCAGTGCTCCACCTACGTTGACTAGCGGGAGGACAGATACGCAGTATTTT.

This clonotype has a handful of counts. The chain combines TRBV9 with TRBJ2-4; no clear D. Trimming cost V 3 bases and J 1 base, with 20 bases left between them. The CDR3 totals 18 residues. CDR1 and CDR2 from the germline V gene are SGDLS and YYNGEE. The CDR3 loop is CASSASNQDVSAKNIQYF. CDR3 bases: TGTGCCAGCAGCGCTAGTAACCAGGACGTCTCGGCCAAAAACATTCAGTACTTC.

This clonotype was counted ten times or more. V gene TRBV11-1 combines with J gene TRBJ2-1; TRBD2 matches at 11 bases. Per germline, CDR1 SGHAT and CDR2 FQDESV (reference sequence). The V segment lost 5 bases and the J segment 8 bases; nucleotides outside the gene matches: 8. The CDR3 contains 15 residues. CDR3 protein: CASSPGLAGRHEQFF. The CDR3 DNA is TGTGCCAGCAGCCCAGGACTAGCGGGCCGGCATGAGCAGTTCTTC.

This clonotype was detected only a few times. V is TRBV6-1 and J is TRBJ1-6; perhaps TRBD1 as D (6 bases). V lost 6 bases, J lost 9 bases, and 15 bases lay in between. The CDR3 length is 14 residues. The germline gives CDR1 MNHNS, CDR2 SASEGT. The CDR3 here is CASSITGWSSPLHF. The CDR3 coding sequence is TGTGCCAGCAGCATCACAGGGTGGAGTTCACCCCTCCACTTT.

Points on this clonotype: Because it lacks the conserved phenylalanine or tryptophan at the end, this CDR3 is likely a read error. This rearrangement joins TRBV6-5 to TRBJ1-6; D is unresolved. The germline V gene encodes CDR1 MNHEY and CDR2 SVGAGI. Between the trimmed V and J ends, which lost 2 bases and 7 bases, there was a span of 9 bases. CDR3 length: 14 residues. CDR3 DNA: TGTGCCAGCAGTTACGGGCAGTCAAATTCACCCCTCCACCTT. Its translation: CASSYGQSNSPLHL.

This clonotype was seen many times. The chain joins TRBV25-1 to TRBJ2-1; 9 bases fit TRBD2. Germline CDR1 and CDR2: MGHDK and SYGVNS. Germline trimming cut 4 bases from V and 7 bases from J; bases unmatched to any gene: 8. The CDR3 has 15 residues. The CDR3 DNA is TGTGCCAGCAGTGCTTCCGGGACTAGCCTGAATGAGCAGTTCTTC. Its translation is CASSASGTSLNEQFF.

Only a few counts were recorded for this clonotype. J is TRBJ1-5 and V is TRBV3-1; possibly TRBD1 for D (5 bases). Looked up from germline, CDR1 is LGHDT and CDR2 is YNNKEL (reference sequence). Trimming removed 1 base from V and 3 bases from J, with 19 bases in between. The CDR3 is 18 residues long. The CDR3 spells CASSQAGGGYDTNQPQHF. In nucleotides, the CDR3 is TGTGCCAGCAGCCAAGCGGGCGGGGGGTATGACACCAATCAGCCCCAGCATTTT.

The table lists this clonotype with many counts. This chain joins TRBV6-1 and TRBJ2-5; perhaps TRBD1 as D (6 bases). Trimming shortened V by 6 bases and J by 2 bases, and 10 bases separated the two germline ends. The CDR3 is made up of 13 amino acids. CDR1 and CDR2 (germline): MNHNS, SASEGT. CDR3 sequence (DNA): TGTGCCAGCAGCCTCAGGGGTCAAGAGACCCAGTACTTC. As protein: CASSLRGQETQYF.

The J gene is TRBJ2-5, the V gene TRBV13, with 11 bases lining up with TRBD2. Germline V gives CDR1 PRHDT, CDR2 FYEKMQ (reference sequence). Germline trimming cut 5 bases from V and 2 bases from J; bases unmatched to any gene: 7. The CDR3 totals 16 residues. The CDR3 reads CASSPGLADQQETQYF. For the CDR3, the DNA is TGTGCCAGCAGCCCGGGACTAGCGGACCAGCAAGAGACCCAGTACTTC.

This clonotype occurred many times. The genes are TRBV6-1 and TRBJ2-1; the match to TRBD1 covers 9 bases. Per the germline V gene, CDR1 is MNHNS and CDR2 is SASEGT. The V and J ends lost 5 bases and 5 bases, in that order; junction bases with no gene match: 13. The CDR3 loop spans 17 amino acids. The CDR3 loop is CASSLPPGQGLNNEQFF. For the CDR3, the DNA is TGTGCCAGCAGTTTACCACCGGGACAGGGTTTGAACAATGAGCAGTTCTTC.

This clonotype was counted ten times or more. The chain recombines TRBV11-2 with TRBJ1-2; no clear D gene. Trimming cost V 1 base and J 3 bases, with 6 bases left between them. Germline V gives CDR1 SGHAT, CDR2 FQNNGV. The CDR3 is 13 residues long. This CDR3 is CASSLVTDYGYTF. CDR3 in DNA: TGTGCCAGCAGCTTAGTAACAGACTATGGCTACACCTTC.

The chain couples TRBV13 to TRBJ1-1; no reliable D call. V was shortened by 4 bases and J by 2 bases, with 11 bases between the two germline ends. This CDR3 contains 14 residues. Germline V gives CDR1 PRHDT, CDR2 FYEKMQ (reference sequence). The DNA for the CDR3 is TGTGCCAGCAGCTGGGATGATGGAAACACTGAAGCTTTCTTT. Protein: CASSWDDGNTEAFF. The complete variable domain, with remaining parts taken from reference TRBV13 and TRBJ1-1, reads AAGVIQSPRHLIKEKRETATLKCYPIPRHDTVYWYQQGPGQDPQFLISFYEKMQSDKGSIPDRFSAQQFSDYHSELNMSSLELGDSALYFCASSWDDGNTEAFFGQGTRLTVV.

The table lists this clonotype with a few counts. The chain joins TRBV6-1 to TRBJ1-2; no firm D call. The ends were cut back, 6 bases at V and 0 bases at J, with 8 bases in the middle. Germline values: CDR1 MNHNS, CDR2 SASEGT. The CDR3 totals 13 residues. The CDR3 region has the DNA TGTGCCAGCAGCGAACGATCTAACTATGGCTACACCTTC. Its translation is CASSERSNYGYTF.

There are a few counts of this clonotype. At one end, the junction sequence differs from germline, possibly due to a read error. The rearrangement links TRBV29-1 to TRBJ1-1; TRBD1 is a possible D gene (6 bases). The length of the CDR3 is 15 residues. Germline CDR1 SQVTM, CDR2 ANQGSEA. The CDR3 region is CSVEGFSGANTKAFF. CDR3 bases: TGCAGCGTTGAGGGTTTTTCAGGGGCGAACACTAAAGCTTTCTTT.

There are many counts of this clonotype. The chain links TRBV7-2 to TRBJ2-3, with D possibly being TRBD2 (6 bases). V was trimmed by 3 bases and J by 2 bases, leaving 9 bases between them. The CDR3 extends over 14 amino acids. Germline-derived CDR1 and CDR2 are SGHTA and FQGNSA. The CDR3 bases are TGTGCCAGCAGCTTGGGACTCCTCACAGATACGCAGTATTTT. It codes for CASSLGLLTDTQYF.

This clonotype occurred many times. The CDR3 DNA is TGTGCCAGCAGCTTAGGGAGCTCCTACAATGAGCAGTTCTTC. It encodes CASSLGSSYNEQFF. V is TRBV11-3 and J is TRBJ2-1, with D uncertain. With 1 base removed from V and 0 bases from J, the gap between germline ends came to 4 bases. Germline V lookup: CDR1 SGHNT, CDR2 YENEEA. The CDR3 has 14 residues.

In its sample, this clonotype was seen many times. The rearrangement links TRBV3-1 to TRBJ2-1; 7 bases are a match to TRBD2. This CDR3 is built from 15 residues. The ends lost 3 bases at V and 3 bases at J; junction bases unmatched: 5. Looked up from germline, CDR1 is LGHDT and CDR2 is YNNKEL (reference sequence). CDR3 protein: CASSQTGLYYNEQFF. The DNA of the CDR3 is TGTGCCAGCAGCCAGACGGGACTATACTACAATGAGCAGTTCTTC.

This clonotype was observed many times. The V call is TRBV10-1, the J call TRBJ1-2; D is possibly TRBD1 (5 bases). The CDR3 is 13 residues long. Germline V gene sequence: CDR1 WNHNN, CDR2 SYGVQD (reference sequence). Trimming left V 6 bases short and J 4 bases short, with 12 bases between. This CDR3 is CASSHDRSYGYTF. As DNA, the CDR3 is TGCGCCAGCAGCCACGACAGAAGCTATGGCTACACCTTC.

Details on this clonotype: One base away lies a much larger clone, so this may be a sequencing read error. This sequence joins TRBV14 and TRBJ2-5; possibly TRBD2 for D (5 bases). This CDR3 is 14 amino acids long. Germline-derived CDR1 and CDR2 are SGHDN and FVKESK. Trimming left V 5 bases short and J 7 bases short, with 17 bases between. The CDR3 protein is CASSATRVWGTQYF. The CDR3 nucleotides read TGTGCCAGCAGCGCAACGAGGGTTTGGGGGACCCAGTACTTC.

This clonotype has a handful of counts. The CDR3 sequence: CASSPGGGSETQYF. DNA of the CDR3: TGCGCCAGCAGCCCCGGGGGGGGCTCAGAGACCCAGTACTTC. J is TRBJ2-5 and V is TRBV5-1; 8 bases map to TRBD2. Germline trimming cut 4 bases from V and 4 bases from J; bases unmatched to any gene: 6. The CDR3 totals 14 residues. CDR1 SGHRS and CDR2 YFSETQ come from the germline V gene.

This clonotype occurred many times. Here the CDR3 reads CASSLVPASYNEQFF. DNA of the CDR3: TGTGCCAGCAGTTTGGTCCCAGCGTCCTACAATGAGCAGTTCTTC. The chain combines TRBV12-3 or TRBV12-4 with TRBJ2-1; D is unresolved. The ends were cut back, 3 bases at V and 1 base at J, with 10 bases in the middle. The CDR3 loop spans 15 amino acids.

Many counts were recorded for this clonotype. The J gene is TRBJ2-7, the V gene TRBV18; 7 positions agree with TRBD1. J lost 2 bases, V lost 3 bases, and 4 bases had no gene match. The CDR3 loop spans 14 amino acids. Germline V lookup: CDR1 KGHSH, CDR2 LQKENI. The CDR3: CASSPGQRTYEQYF. CDR3 in DNA: TGTGCCAGCTCACCGGGACAGAGGACCTACGAGCAGTACTTC.

Ten or more counts support this clonotype. The rearrangement links TRBV2 to TRBJ1-4, with 11 bases fitting TRBD1. Germline lookup yields CDR1 SNHLY and CDR2 FYNNEI. The CDR3 consists of 14 residues. V gave up 8 bases and J gave up 8 bases; unmatched junction bases: 7. The CDR3 DNA sequence: TGTGCCAGCTCTGGACAGGGGGCGACAGAAAAACTGTTTTTT. This sequence encodes CASSGQGATEKLFF.

This clonotype was picked up a small number of times. The rearrangement joins TRBV20-1 to TRBJ1-6; the D gene is possibly TRBD1 (6 bases). The CDR3 sequence is 16 residues long. CDR1 and CDR2 from the germline V gene are DFQATT and SNEGSKA (reference sequence). V shed 7 bases and J shed 0 bases, with 16 bases lying between them. The CDR3: CSVFGQRSSYNSPLHF. CDR3 bases: TGCAGTGTTTTTGGACAGCGGAGCTCCTATAATTCACCCCTCCACTTT.